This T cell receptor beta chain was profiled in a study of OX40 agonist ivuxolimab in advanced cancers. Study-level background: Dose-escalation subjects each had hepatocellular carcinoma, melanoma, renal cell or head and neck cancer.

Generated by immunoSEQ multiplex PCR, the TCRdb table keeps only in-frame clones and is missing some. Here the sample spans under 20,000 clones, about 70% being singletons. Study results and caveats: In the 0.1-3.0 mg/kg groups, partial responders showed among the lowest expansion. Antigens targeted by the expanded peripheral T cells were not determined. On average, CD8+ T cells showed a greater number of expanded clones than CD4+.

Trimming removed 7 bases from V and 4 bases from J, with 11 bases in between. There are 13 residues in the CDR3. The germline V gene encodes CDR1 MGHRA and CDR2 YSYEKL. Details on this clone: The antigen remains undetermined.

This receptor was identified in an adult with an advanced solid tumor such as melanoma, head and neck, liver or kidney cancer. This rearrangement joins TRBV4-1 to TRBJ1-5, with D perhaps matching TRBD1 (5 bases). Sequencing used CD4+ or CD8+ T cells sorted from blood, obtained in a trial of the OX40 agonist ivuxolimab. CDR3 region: CASNWGGNQPQHF. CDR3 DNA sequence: TGCGCCAGCAATTGGGGGGGGAATCAGCCCCAGCATTTT.